Below, 15 T cell receptor beta chains from the same sample are listed, as sequenced in a study of T cell clonality in common variable immunodeficiency. Sequencing used immunoSEQ multiplex PCR; TCRdb keeps in-frame clones, though not all of them. Sampling found 40,000 to 60,000 clones, none seen once. Sequenced material: peripheral blood mononuclear cells. Every receptor here comes from a person between 18 and 70 years old in good health.

This clone was found a few times. The CDR3 extends 3 residues past the end of the read, so its final part is completed from the germline J gene. The rearrangement links TRBV20-1 to TRBJ2-3; 7 positions agree with TRBD1. The CDR3 covers 12 residues. Germline V gene lookup returns CDR1 DFQATT and CDR2 SNEGSKA (reference sequence). CDR3 bases read: TGCAGTGCTAGAACAGGGGCCCAGCCG. Protein: CSARTGAQP. The entire CDR3 protein is CSARTGAQPQYF.

Many counts were recorded for this clone. Incomplete CDR3 DNA: TGTGCCAGCAGTGCCCTTGGGGCTGGGGAGACC. As protein: CASSALGAGET. The full CDR3 sequence reads CASSALGAGETQYF. The chain is built from TRBV6-1 and TRBJ2-5; D is perhaps TRBD1 (5 bases). The sequenced fragment ends 3 residues before the CDR3 boundary, so the rest is inferred from the germline J gene. Germline V lookup: CDR1 MNHNS, CDR2 SASEGT. The CDR3 has 14 residues. Trimming removed 4 bases from V and 5 bases from J, with 14 bases in between.

This clone has a count of ten or more. The read halts 3 residues ahead of the CDR3 end, with the missing end drawn from the germline J gene. This rearrangement joins TRBV7-8 to TRBJ2-3; 10 nucleotides line up with TRBD1. The CDR3 consists of 16 residues. With V trimmed by 3 bases and J by 4 bases, 7 bases remained unmatched. Germline-derived CDR1 and CDR2 are SGHVS and FQNEAQ. The DNA read from the CDR3 is TGTGCCAGCAGCTTTGCCGGGACAGGGGAGGCAGATACG. Its protein product is CASSFAGTGEADT. In full, the CDR3 is CASSFAGTGEADTQYF. Full variable domain (outside the CDR3, taken from reference TRBV7-8 and TRBJ2-3): GAGVSQSPRYKVAKRGQDVALRCDPISGHVSLFWYQQALGQGPEFLTYFQNEAQLDKSGLPSDRFFAERPEGSVSTLKIQRTQQEDSAVYLCASSFAGTGEADTQYFGPGTRLTVL.

This clone was seen repeatedly, ten times or more. The read comes to an end 3 residues before the CDR3 does, leaving the germline J gene to fill in the end. The gene calls are TRBV5-1 and TRBJ2-3, with a possible D match to TRBD2 (6 bases). V gave up 4 bases and J gave up 5 bases, with 17 bases separating them. The germline CDR1 and CDR2 sequences are SGHRS and YFSETQ. The CDR3 covers 15 residues. CDR3 protein: CASSLTAGWEDTQYF. CDR3 DNA (partial): TGCGCCAGCAGCCTCACTGCGGGGTGGGAAGATACG.

The table lists this clone with many counts. The read gets to within 3 residues of the CDR3 end, and the germline J gene fills in the rest. The rearrangement links TRBV5-1 to TRBJ2-6, with a weak D call TRBD1 (6 bases). Germline V lookup: CDR1 SGHRS, CDR2 YFSETQ. V lost 0 bases to trimming and J lost 1 base, with 14 bases between them. The length of the CDR3 is 18 residues. CDR3 bases read: TGCGCCAGCAGCTTGGGGTCCCCGACAGGTTCTGGGGCCAACGTC. It yields the protein CASSLGSPTGSGANV. The full CDR3 protein reads CASSLGSPTGSGANVLTF.

This clone appeared many times. The read finishes 3 residues shy of the CDR3 end, and the germline J gene is used to complete it. This chain links TRBV2 with TRBJ1-2; no definite D call. The CDR3 runs to 12 residues. Trimming cost V 5 bases and J 5 bases, with 9 bases left between them. CDR1 and CDR2 from the germline V gene are SNHLY and FYNNEI. The CDR3 loop is CASSRGFYGYTF. The DNA read from the CDR3 is TGTGCCAGCAGTCGAGGGTTTTATGGC. Looking up the rest from reference TRBV2 and TRBJ1-2 gives the full variable domain: EPEVTQTPSHQVTQMGQEVILRCVPISNHLYFYWYRQILGQKVEFLVSFYNNEISEKSEIFDDQFSVERPDGSNFTLKIRSTKLEDSAMYFCASSRGFYGYTFGSGTRLTVV.

Remarks on this clone: The junction departs from the called germline gene at one end, perhaps through a read error. The read halts 3 residues ahead of the CDR3 end, with the missing end drawn from the germline J gene. The chain couples TRBV5-1 to TRBJ1-1; D is possibly TRBD1 (6 bases). From germline, CDR1 is SGHRS and CDR2 YFSETQ. CDR3 length equals 14 residues. The sequenced part of the CDR3 DNA is TGCGCCAGCAGCTACCTAACAGGGAACCCTGAA. This sequence encodes CASSYLTGNPE. Given in full, the CDR3 is CASSYLTGNPEAFF.

This clone has a count of ten or more. The CDR3 end is not reached by the read, which stops 3 residues before it; the germline J gene fills it in. J is TRBJ2-3 and V is TRBV30, with D uncertain. The CDR3 loop spans 14 amino acids. The V and J ends lost 0 bases and 5 bases respectively, with 12 bases between them. Germline CDR1 and CDR2: GTSNPN and SVGIG (reference sequence). CDR3 amino acids: CAWSVISPGDTQYF. CDR3 DNA, as far as it was read: TGTGCCTGGAGTGTGATTAGTCCAGGAGATACG.

About this clone itself: The read finishes 3 residues shy of the CDR3 end, and the germline J gene is used to complete it. The chain is built from TRBV7-2 and TRBJ2-3; D is perhaps TRBD2 (6 bases). The CDR3 consists of 8 residues. In germline, CDR1 is SGHTA, CDR2 FQGNSA. The CDR3: CAGGTQYF. CDR3 DNA (partial): TGTGCTGGGGGGACG.

This clone was recorded at least ten times. The read is 3 residues too short to cover the CDR3 end, so that end is filled in from the germline J gene. V is TRBV4-2 and J is TRBJ2-1; possibly TRBD1 for D (5 bases). The V end lost 2 bases, the J end lost 7 bases, and 15 bases lay between the germline ends. Germline-derived CDR1 and CDR2 are LGHNA and YNFKEQ. The CDR3 spans 15 residues. The CDR3 DNA, read in part, is TGTGCCAGCAGCCAAATGGGGTTAGGGGTGAATGAG. This translates into CASSQMGLGVNE. In full, the CDR3 reads CASSQMGLGVNEQFF.

At least ten counts were recorded for this clone. The read comes to an end 3 residues before the CDR3 does, leaving the germline J gene to fill in the end. J is TRBJ2-3 and V is TRBV5-1, with D possibly matching TRBD2 (5 bases). V was cut by 2 bases and J by 0 bases, with 13 bases left in between. CDR1 and CDR2 (germline): SGHRS, YFSETQ. The length of the CDR3 is 16 residues. CDR3 bases read: TGCGCCAGCAGCTTCGGACTGGCATCGAGCACAGATACG. Protein sequence: CASSFGLASSTDT. The full CDR3 is CASSFGLASSTDTQYF. The full variable domain, in which reference TRBV5-1 and TRBJ2-3 provide the parts outside the CDR3, is KAGVTQTPRYLIKTRGQQVTLSCSPISGHRSVSWYQQTPGQGLQFLFEYFSETQRNKGNFPGRFSGRQFSNSRSEMNVSTLELGDSALYLCASSFGLASSTDTQYFGPGTRLTVL.

This clone was seen at least ten times. The read finishes 3 residues shy of the CDR3 end, and the germline J gene is used to complete it. This chain connects TRBV6-2 or TRBV6-3 to TRBJ1-4; D is perhaps TRBD1 (6 bases). In germline, CDR1 is MNHEY, CDR2 SVGEGT. CDR3 length: 17 residues. V lost 6 bases to trimming and J lost 4 bases, with 21 bases between them. Partial CDR3 DNA: TGTGCCAGCAGCGTAACACTCCGGGACAACTATAATGAAAAA. Encoded protein: CASSVTLRDNYNEK. The entire CDR3 is CASSVTLRDNYNEKLFF.

This clone showed up many times. The CDR3 end falls 3 residues outside the read, so it is completed with the germline J gene. V gene TRBV11-2 combines with J gene TRBJ2-1; weak D call: TRBD2 (6 bases). Trimming stripped 6 bases from V and 4 bases from J, with 10 bases between. This CDR3 has 13 residues. Germline V gives CDR1 SGHAT, CDR2 FQNNGV. The CDR3 sequence is CASSVGGYNEQFF. The sequenced part of the CDR3 DNA is TGTGCCAGCAGTGTGGGGGGTTACAATGAG.

This clone was seen ten or more times. This CDR3 reads CASRATGGASTDTQYF. CDR3 DNA, as far as it was read: TGTGCCAGCCGAGCCACCGGGGGGGCTAGCACAGATACG. The V and J genes are TRBV2 and TRBJ2-3; 8 bases match TRBD2. The read comes to an end 3 residues before the CDR3 does, leaving the germline J gene to fill in the end. This CDR3 region has 16 residues. V shed 8 bases, J shed 0 bases, and the junction held 10 bases outside the gene matches. Germline CDR1 SNHLY, CDR2 FYNNEI. Using reference TRBV2 and TRBJ2-3 for the parts outside the CDR3, the full variable domain is EPEVTQTPSHQVTQMGQEVILRCVPISNHLYFYWYRQILGQKVEFLVSFYNNEISEKSEIFDDQFSVERPDGSNFTLKIRSTKLEDSAMYFCASRATGGASTDTQYFGPGTRLTVL.

Ten or more counts support this clone. The CDR3 end lies 3 residues beyond the end of the read and is filled in from the germline J gene. The chain combines TRBV2 with TRBJ2-2, with D hard to call. The V end was cut by 2 bases, the J end by 2 bases, with 12 bases between. This CDR3 is built from 16 residues. CDR1 and CDR2 from the germline V gene are SNHLY and FYNNEI. The chain's CDR3 is CASSEIPQLNTGELFF. The DNA read from the CDR3 is TGTGCCAGCAGTGAAATCCCACAGTTAAACACCGGGGAG.